Listed below are T cell receptor beta chains from one sample, sequenced in a study of neurological immune-mediated disorders. Via MiXCR, TCRdb re-called the 5' RACE reads, giving one row per CDR3 protein. Counted here are 15,000 to 20,000 distinct CDR3 sequences, about 10% occurring once; the ten biggest clones make up roughly 27%. Sequencing was done on a sample of CD8+ T cells from blood. These receptors were collected from a woman aged 45-59 years in good health. The CDR3 runs from the conserved cysteine through the conserved F or W. A D gene is named only where the DNA matches it firmly. Not all rows give a size; the values are once, few, many and, for expanded clones, a class.

.,TRBJ2-1,many,TRBV20-1,TGCAGTGCTAGCCTAGTCAATGAGCAGTTCTTC,CSASLVNEQFF
.,TRBJ2-3,many,TRBV12-3/TRBV12-4,TGTGCCAGCAGTTTACCCGGTCTTACAGATACGCAGTATTTT,CASSLPGLTDTQYF
TRBD1,TRBJ1-2,many,TRBV7-9,TGTGCCAGCAGCTTCGGATTGGACAGGGAGAACTATGGCTACACCTTC,CASSFGLDRENYGYTF
.,TRBJ2-2,many,TRBV24-1,TGTGCCACCTGGGACGGGAACACCGGGGAGCTGTTTTTT,CATWDGNTGELFF
.,TRBJ2-1,many,TRBV27,TGTGCCAGCACCCTAGACAGTTACGCTTACAATGAGCAGTTCTTC,CASTLDSYAYNEQFF
.,TRBJ2-1,few,TRBV12-5,TGTGCTAGTGGCCCCGGGGAGGGGGCGCAAAATGAGCAGTTCTTC,CASGPGEGAQNEQFF
.,TRBJ2-1,many,TRBV7-7,TGTGCCAGCAGCTTAACTACTTACAATGAGCAGTTCTTC,CASSLTTYNEQFF
.,TRBJ2-1,many,TRBV28,TGTGCCAGCAGTGCCGCCTTCGAACTTAGCTCCTACAATGAGCAGTTCTTC,CASSAAFELSSYNEQFF
TRBD2,TRBJ2-2,many,TRBV20-1,TGCAGTGCCCGGGGGGGGGGGTCCCCCGGGGAGCTGTTTTTT,CSARGGGSPGELFF
TRBD1,TRBJ2-3,many,TRBV6-1,TGTGCCAGCAGTGAAGGACAGGGACACACAGATACGCAGTATTTT,CASSEGQGHTDTQYF
.,TRBJ1-1,many,TRBV6-5,TGTGCCGTTCAATTATATACGGGCACTGAAGCTTTCTTT,CAVQLYTGTEAFF
TRBD1,TRBJ2-1,.,TRBV24-1,TGTGCCACCAGTGGAGTCACGGGGGGACAGGGGTGGGGTGAGCAGTTCTTC,CATSGVTGGQGWGEQFF